This T cell receptor beta chain was identified during a study of blood T cell repertoires in COVID-19. Study-level information: T cells, B-cell-depleted T cells, or PBMCs supplied cDNA or gDNA.

Trimming pared 5 bases from V and 2 bases from J, leaving 22 bases between. The CDR3 extends over 18 amino acids. Per the germline V gene, CDR1 is LNHDA and CDR2 is SQIVND (reference sequence). This table comes from immunoSEQ multiplex PCR, and its TCRdb copy is limited to in-frame clones, with some not included. The sample shows 350,000 to 450,000 clones, about 88% of them seen only once. Living in 25 or so US areas, the participants were between roughly 18 and 90 years of age. In assigning cohorts, the study relied on participant-reported clinical history. The sequencing input was PBMCs or T cells enriched from blood (not recorded which). This sequence joins TRBV19 and TRBJ1-5, with a weak D call TRBD1 (6 bases). The sequence was obtained from a woman between 18 and 29 years old who had been exposed to COVID-19. The CDR3 reads CASSRAEGGNYGNQPQHF. The CDR3 DNA reads TGTGCCAGTAGTCGCGCGGAGGGGGGGAATTACGGCAATCAGCCCCAGCATTTT.